This TCR beta chain is from a study of cytomegalovirus exposure and HLA in healthy donors. About the research overall: Earlier, about 179 million T cells were analyzed, and some 120 million unique TCR beta sequences were found among them. Study-wide findings and caveats: HLA-A and HLA-B allele assignments for most subjects were reportedly predicted accurately using TCR beta sequences.

As concerns this clone: What it recognizes is unknown.

The PCR was carried out with 60 Vbeta primers and 13 Jbeta primers. Sequencing was performed with immunoSEQ multiplex PCR; in TCRdb, only in-frame clones are kept and a portion is missing. The table for this sample gives about 200,000 clones. CDR3 size: 15 residues. Between the trimmed V and J ends, which lost 4 bases and 2 bases, there was a span of 14 bases. The source is a girl aged 2 to 10 in good health and CMV-seropositive. The sequencing sample was made of PBMCs. The J gene is TRBJ2-5, the V gene TRBV23-1; unclear D gene. TRBV23-1 is sorted into the ORF group, with uncertain function. CDR3 DNA: TGCGCCAGCAGTCTGCCCTTCTACGATCAAGAGACCCAGTACTTC. Protein sequence: CASSLPFYDQETQYF.